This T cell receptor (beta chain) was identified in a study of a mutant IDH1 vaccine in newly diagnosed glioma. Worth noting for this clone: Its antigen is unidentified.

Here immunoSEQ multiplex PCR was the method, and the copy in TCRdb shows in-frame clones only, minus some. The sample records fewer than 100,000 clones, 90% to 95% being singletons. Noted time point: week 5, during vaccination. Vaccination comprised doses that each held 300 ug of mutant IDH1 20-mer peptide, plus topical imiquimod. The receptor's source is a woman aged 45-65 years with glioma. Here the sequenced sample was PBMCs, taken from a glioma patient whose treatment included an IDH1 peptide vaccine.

Here the CDR3 DNA reads TGTGCCAGCAGCGCCGACTTTCCAGGGGGGACCCAGTACTTC. Translating gives CASSADFPGGTQYF. The chain couples TRBV9 to TRBJ2-5; TRBD1 aligns across 7 bases. This CDR3 spans 14 amino acids. The germline V gene has CDR1 SGDLS and CDR2 YYNGEE. J gave up 7 bases and V 3 bases, and 9 bases lay outside the gene matches.